The subject of this entry is one TCR beta chain. Its antigen is not identified. Sequenced by immunoSEQ multiplex PCR; TCRdb stores in-frame clones only, minus some. The sample carries about 71,000 clones, about 94% recorded once. The data are from a study of graft-versus-host responses after intestinal transplantation. Study-wide context: In this cohort, recipients had multivisceral, liver-intestinal, or isolated intestinal transplants. All recipients got anti-thymocyte globulin induction, then tacrolimus and steroids for approximately three years.

The CDR3 has 16 residues. The germline V and J ends were trimmed by 0 bases and 0 bases, with 11 bases remaining between them. CDR1 is MGHRA, CDR2 YSYEKL, per germline. The sequenced sample was unstimulated CD8+ T cells sorted from spleen or lymph node cells, obtained before intestinal transplant. This TCR derives from a human donor who received an intestinal transplant. The chain employs TRBV4-1 and TRBJ1-1; perhaps TRBD1 as D (5 bases). CDR3 nucleotides: TGCGCCAGCAGCCAAGATGGGCAGGGCGTGAACACTGAAGCTTTCTTT. Its protein product is CASSQDGQGVNTEAFF.